This T cell receptor (beta chain) emerged from a study of control samples from healthy donors and cancer patients. V was cut by 3 bases and J by 0 bases, with 14 bases left in between. The CDR3 is 16 residues long. The germline V gene encodes CDR1 MNHEY and CDR2 SMNVEV (reference sequence). Clones were sequenced by immunoSEQ multiplex PCR, and TCRdb holds only the in-frame ones, with some missing. The profile covers about 150,000 clones, with 93% appearing a single time and 5.8% taken by the ten largest. The specimen sequenced was blood. This TCR was recovered from a man aged 18 to 29 in good health. V is TRBV27 and J is TRBJ1-1; no clear D gene. CDR3 protein: CASSFIGPIMNTEAFF. CDR3 nucleotides: TGTGCCAGCAGTTTCATTGGGCCGATTATGAACACTGAAGCTTTCTTT.